Below are 30 T cell receptor beta chains sequenced from a single sample in a study of immune evolution from preneoplasia to lung adenocarcinoma. Sequenced by immunoSEQ multiplex PCR; TCRdb stores in-frame clones only, minus some. This repertoire shows more than 8,000 clones, about 80% found once; its top ten account for less than 5.5%. Sequenced input: FFPE minimally invasive lung adenocarcinoma tissue. The origin of the receptors is a person between 65 and 79 years old with lung adenocarcinoma. Some clones in this sample may be carry-over from other donors' samples.

Written as DNA, the CDR3 is TGTGCCAGCAGTGAGTTTACAGGAGGGTTTGAGAAACTGTTTTTT. It specifies CASSEFTGGFEKLFF. V gene TRBV2 combines with J gene TRBJ1-4; weak D call: TRBD1 (5 bases). CDR3 length: 15 amino acids. V was shortened by 3 bases and J by 11 bases, with 19 bases between the two germline ends. Germline V gives CDR1 SNHLY, CDR2 FYNNEI.

The V and J genes are TRBV18 and TRBJ2-2; D is tentatively TRBD1 or TRBD2 (5 bases each). Per germline, CDR1 KGHSH and CDR2 LQKENI. The CDR3 runs 16 residues. Trimming removed 2 bases at V and 0 bases at J, with 10 bases between. The CDR3 DNA follows: TGTGCCAGCTCACCATCCGGGACGGCGAACACCGGGGAGCTGTTTTTT. Its protein product is CASSPSGTANTGELFF.

This chain connects TRBV4-1 to TRBJ2-7, with 10 nucleotides matching TRBD1. CDR1 and CDR2 from the germline V gene are MGHRA and YSYEKL. Unmatched junction bases numbered 9, after V lost 4 bases and J lost 3 bases. The CDR3 is 16 amino acids. The CDR3 DNA follows: TGCGCCAGCAGCCTGGGGCCGGGACAGGGGAACTACGAGCAGTACTTC. It codes for CASSLGPGQGNYEQYF.

The chain is built from TRBV14 and TRBJ2-7, with 7 positions matching TRBD1. The ends lost 6 bases at V and 1 base at J; junction bases unmatched: 6. This CDR3 has 14 amino acids. Germline V lookup: CDR1 SGHDN, CDR2 FVKESK. CDR3 protein: CASRPGTASYEQYF. The CDR3 DNA reads as TGTGCCAGCAGGCCCGGGACAGCTTCCTACGAGCAGTACTTC.

The chain recombines TRBV29-1 with TRBJ1-5; possibly TRBD1 for D (5 bases). This CDR3 spans 13 amino acids. V lost 6 bases, J lost 0 bases, and 9 bases lay in between. Germline CDR1 reads SQVTM; CDR2 reads ANQGSEA. CDR3 sequence reads: CSVGTLSNQPQHF. The CDR3 nucleotides are TGCAGCGTGGGGACGCTTAGCAATCAGCCCCAGCATTTT.

The CDR3 protein is CASRATGRNTEAFF. Here the CDR3 DNA reads TGTGCCAGCAGAGCGACAGGGAGGAACACTGAAGCTTTCTTT. The V and J genes are TRBV6-4 and TRBJ1-1, with TRBD1 identical over 7 bases. CDR1 is MRHNA, CDR2 SNTAGT, per germline. V shed 6 bases, J shed 1 base, and the junction held 5 bases outside the gene matches. This CDR3 is built from 14 residues.

The chain recombines TRBV7-2 with TRBJ2-7, with 11 bases identical to TRBD2. The V gene end was trimmed by 3 bases and the J gene end by 7 bases; junction bases not matched to a gene: 5. Per germline, CDR1 SGHTA and CDR2 FQGNSA. The CDR3 is 14 residues long. The CDR3 reads CASSFTSGGSEQYF. DNA of the CDR3: TGTGCCAGCAGCTTTACTAGCGGGGGCTCTGAGCAGTACTTC.

The chain couples TRBV9 to TRBJ2-6; D is tentatively TRBD1 or TRBD2 (5 bases each). The CDR3 extends over 17 amino acids. Trimming removed 5 bases at V and 0 bases at J, with 15 bases between. CDR1 is SGDLS and CDR2 is YYNGEE in the germline V gene. The CDR3 DNA follows: TGTGCCAGCAGACCCGGGACGGCAATCTCTGGGGCCAACGTCCTGACTTTC. Protein product: CASRPGTAISGANVLTF. Looking up the rest from reference TRBV9 and TRBJ2-6 gives the full variable domain: DSGVTQTPKHLITATGQRVTLRCSPRSGDLSVYWYQQSLDQGLQFLIQYYNGEERAKGNILERFSAQQFPDLHSELNLSSLELGDSALYFCASRPGTAISGANVLTFGAGSRLTVL.

A note on this clone: A junction end diverges from the germline sequence, so it may reflect a read error. V and J are TRBV4-1 and TRBJ1-1; D is possibly TRBD1 (6 bases). The CDR3 loop spans 14 amino acids. Per germline, CDR1 MGHRA and CDR2 YSYEKL. The CDR3 loop reads CASSLDRMNTETFF. The CDR3 nucleotides read TGCGCCAGCAGCCTAGACAGGATGAACACTGAAACTTTCTTT.

The sample holds a few counts of this clone. The genes are TRBV19 and TRBJ2-5, with 7 bases that match TRBD1. V lost 6 bases, J lost 4 bases, and 11 bases stayed unmatched. From germline, CDR1 is LNHDA and CDR2 SQIVND (reference sequence). This CDR3 region has 15 residues. Here the CDR3 reads CASSEKQGFRETQYF. In nucleotides, the CDR3 is TGTGCCAGTAGCGAAAAACAGGGGTTTAGAGAGACCCAGTACTTC.

This rearrangement joins TRBV5-1 to TRBJ2-1, with 7 bases aligning to TRBD2. The CDR3 covers 16 residues. CDR1 SGHRS and CDR2 YFSETQ come from the germline V gene. V lost 4 bases and J lost 6; bases outside the gene matches: 13. The CDR3 loop is CASSITGTIAFNEQFF. The DNA of the CDR3 is TGCGCCAGCAGCATTACCGGGACTATAGCTTTCAATGAGCAGTTCTTC.

V is TRBV7-3 and J is TRBJ1-1; D is ambiguous. The CDR3 is made up of 13 amino acids. Germline CDR1 is SGHTA and CDR2 is FQGTGA. V lost 1 base and J lost 7, with 10 bases in between. This CDR3 is CASSLKAEGEAFF. CDR3 coding DNA: TGTGCCAGCAGCTTAAAGGCTGAGGGTGAAGCTTTCTTT. The full variable domain, rest sourced from reference TRBV7-3 and TRBJ1-1, is GAGVSQTPSNKVTEKGKYVELRCDPISGHTALYWYRQSLGQGPEFLIYFQGTGAADDSGLPNDRFFAVRPEGSVSTLKIQRTERGDSAVYLCASSLKAEGEAFFGQGTRLTVV.

This chain uses TRBV7-8 with TRBJ2-1; 9 bases agree with TRBD2. The CDR3 runs to 15 residues. V was clipped by 6 bases and J by 4 bases; unmatched bases: 7. CDR1 is SGHVS, CDR2 FQNEAQ, per germline. The CDR3: CASSPRTSEYNEQFF. The CDR3, as DNA: TGTGCCAGCAGTCCCCGGACTAGCGAGTACAATGAGCAGTTCTTC.

The DNA of the CDR3 is TGCAGCGGGCGGTACGCAGTGTACAATGAGCAGTTCTTC. As protein: CSGRYAVYNEQFF. The rearrangement joins TRBV29-1 to TRBJ2-1; D call uncertain. The CDR3 has 13 residues. Germline V gene data show CDR1 as SQVTM and CDR2 as ANQGSEA. The V end was cut by 7 bases, the J end by 4 bases, with 14 bases between.

The chain joins TRBV2 to TRBJ1-1; a weak D match, TRBD1 (5 bases). Germline assignment: CDR1 SNHLY and CDR2 FYNNEI. The CDR3 consists of 13 residues. Trimming shortened V by 6 bases and J by 0 bases, and 8 bases separated the two germline ends. The CDR3 region is CASRGELNTEAFF. The CDR3 DNA reads TGTGCCAGCAGGGGGGAATTGAACACTGAAGCTTTCTTT.

The chain combines TRBV7-9 with TRBJ2-5, with TRBD2 matching 13 bases. The CDR3 covers 15 residues. CDR1 is SEHNR and CDR2 is FQNEAQ in the germline V gene (reference sequence). The V and J ends lost 5 bases and 4 bases, in that order; junction bases with no gene match: 4. In nucleotides, the CDR3 is TGTGCCAGCAGCCGGACTAGCGGGAGAGTAGAGACCCAGTACTTC. It specifies CASSRTSGRVETQYF. Full variable domain (rest looked up from reference TRBV7-9 and TRBJ2-5): DTGVSQNPRHKITKRGQNVTFRCDPISEHNRLYWYRQTLGQGPEFLTYFQNEAQLEKSRLLSDRFSAERPKGSFSTLEIQRTEQGDSAMYLCASSRTSGRVETQYFGPGTRLLVL.

The V call is TRBV7-2, the J call TRBJ1-5; D might be TRBD1 (6 bases). CDR3 length: 16 amino acids. Trimming left V 5 bases short and J 4 bases short, with 18 bases between. Germline CDR1 reads SGHTA; CDR2 reads FQGNSA. The CDR3 bases are TGTGCCAGCAGCCCTCGAACAGGGATGGGGAATCAGCCCCAGCATTTT. It yields the protein CASSPRTGMGNQPQHF.

CDR3 protein: CASSQTRGIRELFF. The CDR3, as DNA: TGTGCCAGCAGCCAAACCCGGGGTATTCGGGAGCTGTTTTTT. The chain is built from TRBV14 and TRBJ2-2; D may be TRBD2 (5 bases). The CDR3 length is 14 residues. V was cut by 2 bases and J by 9 bases, with 13 bases left in between. Germline V gene data show CDR1 as SGHDN and CDR2 as FVKESK.

This clone was observed a handful of times. The chain links TRBV25-1 to TRBJ1-5; D not resolved. This CDR3 has 13 amino acids. The germline V gene encodes CDR1 MGHDK and CDR2 SYGVNS. V was pared by 6 bases and J by 6 bases, with 12 bases between. This chain's CDR3 is CASSLRRAQPQHF. The CDR3 DNA reads TGTGCCAGCAGCCTAAGGCGGGCTCAGCCCCAGCATTTT.

V usage is TRBV30 and J usage is TRBJ2-3; D possibly corresponds to TRBD1 (6 bases). Germline loops: CDR1 GTSNPN, CDR2 SVGIG (reference sequence). The ends were cut back, 0 bases at V and 4 bases at J, with 17 bases in the middle. There are 16 residues in the CDR3. The CDR3, as DNA: TGTGCCTGGAGTGTAATCGGCGCCAGGGGTTCAGATACGCAGTATTTT. Protein product: CAWSVIGARGSDTQYF. The whole variable domain, filled in from reference TRBV30 and TRBJ2-3, reads SQTIHQWPATLVQPVGSPLSLECTVEGTSNPNLYWYRQAAGRGLQLLFYSVGIGQISSEVPQNLSASRPQDRQFILSSKKLLLSDSGFYLCAWSVIGARGSDTQYFGPGTRLTVL.

V and J are TRBV7-9 and TRBJ1-2, with 12 nucleotides matching TRBD1. Germline V lookup: CDR1 SEHNR, CDR2 FQNEAQ (reference sequence). The CDR3 length is 14 residues. The junction had 5 bases not matched to a gene; V was cut back by 5 bases and J by 7 bases. The chain's CDR3 is CASSSGTGGFGYTF. In DNA, the CDR3 is TGTGCCAGCAGCAGCGGGACAGGGGGCTTTGGCTACACCTTC.

V usage is TRBV5-5 and J usage is TRBJ2-2; maybe TRBD1 (6 bases). Looked up from germline, CDR1 is SGHKS and CDR2 is YYEKEE (reference sequence). The CDR3 loop spans 19 amino acids. The germline V and J ends were trimmed by 1 base and 2 bases, with 21 bases remaining between them. DNA of the CDR3: TGTGCCAGCAGCTTGTTTAACACACAGGGTAAATCTAACACCGGGGAGCTGTTTTTT. This gives the protein CASSLFNTQGKSNTGELFF.

The V gene is TRBV29-1, the J gene TRBJ2-5, with a tentative D call TRBD1 (5 bases). Judging by the DNA end, TRBJ2-7 fits better; the J call may be wrong. CDR1 and CDR2 (germline): SQVTM, ANQGSEA. The CDR3 has 12 amino acids. In DNA, the CDR3 is TGCAGCGCAGGACATTCCGTCTACGAGCAGTACTTC. The encoded protein is CSAGHSVYEQYF.

The chain's CDR3 is CAWSSDPGLKNIQYF. Here the CDR3 DNA reads TGTGCCTGGAGTTCAGATCCGGGTCTTAAAAACATTCAGTACTTC. This chain uses TRBV30 with TRBJ2-4; D is unclear. In germline, CDR1 is GTSNPN, CDR2 SVGIG (reference sequence). Trimming pared 2 bases from V and 4 bases from J, leaving 15 bases between. The CDR3 has 15 amino acids.

The chain combines TRBV5-4 with TRBJ1-4, with D hard to call. Germline CDR1 reads SGHNT; CDR2 reads YYREEE (reference sequence). This CDR3 is built from 13 residues. V lost 0 bases, J lost 4 bases, and 4 bases lay in between. In DNA form, the CDR3 reads TGTGCCAGCAGCTTGGGACATAATGAAAAACTGTTTTTT. Translated, it gives CASSLGHNEKLFF.

The chain couples TRBV28 to TRBJ1-2, with 9 bases lining up with TRBD1. CDR1 MDHEN and CDR2 SYDVKM come from the germline V gene. CDR3 size: 14 residues. V trimming: 6 bases; J trimming: 5 bases; junction bases outside the gene matches: 7. The CDR3 loop is CASSAQGAVYGYTF. CDR3 bases: TGTGCCAGCAGCGCACAGGGGGCGGTATATGGCTACACCTTC.

The J gene is TRBJ2-7, the V gene TRBV28, with D possibly matching TRBD2 (6 bases). Germline V lookup: CDR1 MDHEN, CDR2 SYDVKM. V shed 7 bases and J shed 5 bases, with 18 bases lying between them. CDR3 length: 14 amino acids. Here the CDR3 reads CASMDGTVYHEQYF. CDR3 sequence (DNA): TGTGCCAGCATGGATGGGACTGTCTACCACGAGCAGTACTTC.

There are a few counts of this clone. V usage is TRBV6-5 and J usage is TRBJ1-1, with 8 bases aligning to TRBD1. V shed 4 bases, J shed 8 bases, and the junction held 9 bases outside the gene matches. This CDR3 is built from 14 residues. CDR1 and CDR2 from the germline V gene are MNHEY and SVGAGI. The CDR3 spells CASSSTLRTGEAFF. The DNA of the CDR3 is TGTGCCAGCAGTTCTACTCTGAGGACAGGGGAAGCTTTCTTT.

V and J are TRBV19 and TRBJ2-6; maybe TRBD1 (6 bases). The CDR3 consists of 17 residues. Germline lookup yields CDR1 LNHDA and CDR2 SQIVND (reference sequence). Between the trimmed V and J ends, which lost 2 bases and 0 bases, there was a span of 11 bases. The CDR3 DNA sequence: TGTGCCAGTAGTATACAGGGGCTGTACTCTGGGGCCAACGTCCTGACTTTC. This encodes CASSIQGLYSGANVLTF. The entire variable domain, with the rest obtained from reference TRBV19 and TRBJ2-6, is as follows: DGGITQSPKYLFRKEGQNVTLSCEQNLNHDAMYWYRQDPGQGLRLIYYSQIVNDFQKGDIAEGYSVSREKKESFPLTVTSAQKNPTAFYLCASSIQGLYSGANVLTFGAGSRLTVL.

The chain employs TRBV19 and TRBJ1-1; 12 nucleotides agree with TRBD1. The CDR3 spans 13 residues. From germline, CDR1 is LNHDA and CDR2 SQIVND (reference sequence). Germline trimming cut 10 bases from V and 4 bases from J; bases unmatched to any gene: 4. The CDR3 here is CATGQGAGTEAFF. The CDR3 DNA reads as TGTGCCACGGGACAGGGGGCTGGCACTGAAGCTTTCTTT.